These 4 T cell receptor beta chains originate from one sample sequenced in a study of T-cell memory formation after mild COVID-19. TCRdb re-called the 5' RACE reads through MiXCR, storing one row per CDR3 protein. The table shows some 300,000 distinct CDR3 sequences, with roughly a fifth occurring only once. The source material was PBMCs or a T cell subset sorted from them (not recorded which). These receptors were taken from a man between 18 and 29 years old who had mild COVID-19 (a few samples of this study predate the infection). Cell type and time point are not known.

This clonotype was seen a few times. The chain has TRBV7-6 and TRBJ2-5; 7 bases align to TRBD1. Germline assignment: CDR1 SGHVS and CDR2 FNYEAQ. The CDR3 is 14 residues long. The J segment lost 5 bases and the V segment lost 3 bases, leaving 6 bases of the junction unmatched. The CDR3 DNA reads TGTGCCAGCAGCTTTTCTACAGGGGCGGAGACCCAGTACTTC. Amino acids: CASSFSTGAETQYF.

The genes are TRBV7-2 and TRBJ1-2; D is undetermined. The CDR3 is 14 amino acids. The V gene lost 2 bases and the J gene lost 5 bases, with 12 bases spanning the gap. Germline CDR1 SGHTA, CDR2 FQGNSA. The DNA of the CDR3 is TGTGCCAGCAGCTTATTCACGGGAGAATATGGCTACACCTTC. Protein product: CASSLFTGEYGYTF. Using reference TRBV7-2 and TRBJ1-2 for the parts outside the CDR3, the full variable domain is GAGVSQSPSNKVTEKGKDVELRCDPISGHTALYWYRQSLGQGLEFLIYFQGNSAPDKSGLPSDRFSAERTGGSVSTLTIQRTQQEDSAVYLCASSLFTGEYGYTFGSGTRLTVV.

This chain connects TRBV4-1 to TRBJ2-7; TRBD2 aligns across 15 bases. J lost 4 bases, V lost 4 bases, and 8 bases had no gene match. Germline V CDR1 and CDR2: MGHRA, YSYEKL. This CDR3 has 17 residues. CDR3 nucleotides: TGCGCCAGCAGCCCCGGACTAGCGGGGGGGAAGGTTTACGAGCAGTACGTC. Translating it yields CASSPGLAGGKVYEQYV.

This chain links TRBV6-5 with TRBJ2-2, with D possibly TRBD1 on 6 matching bases. CDR3 length: 15 residues. Germline V gene data show CDR1 as MNHEY and CDR2 as SVGAGI. The V and J ends lost 0 bases and 5 bases respectively, with 10 bases between them. The CDR3 sequence: CASSYSGGSTGELFF. CDR3 coding DNA: TGTGCCAGCAGTTACTCAGGGGGATCAACCGGGGAGCTGTTTTTT.